This entry lists 31 T cell receptor beta chains sequenced from one sample in a study of T-cell memory formation after mild COVID-19 listed by TCRdb under 2021. Library method: 5' RACE. Data came from an Illumina NovaSeq 6000. Through fastp at Q25 and MiXCR, TCRdb rebuilt clones from the public reads, retaining in-frame beta chains. For every CDR3 protein sequence, its rows merge into one entry that carries the most common genes and DNA. The sample table contains hundreds of thousands of distinct CDR3 sequences; only one count was recorded for over 15% of them. About 12% of the sample is in the top ten clones. The sequenced sample was PBMCs or a T cell subset sorted from them (not recorded which). The receptors shown here come from an adult woman who had mild COVID-19 (a few samples of this study predate the infection). The sample titles of this study are shuffled in the database, so cell type and time point are left out; the donor was told from shared clones.

V is TRBV7-9 and J is TRBJ2-7; 10 bases agree with TRBD1. The germline CDR1 and CDR2 sequences are SEHNR and FQNEAQ (reference sequence). Trimming took 1 base from V and 0 from J; bases not matched to a gene: 9. The CDR3 is 18 residues long. The CDR3 DNA reads as TGTGCCAGCAGCTTAGATGACAGGGGGCCTCTTAGCTCCTACGAGCAGTACTTC. As protein: CASSLDDRGPLSSYEQYF.

This clonotype was observed a few times. The chain combines TRBV7-9 with TRBJ1-2; no clear D gene. CDR1 is SEHNR and CDR2 is FQNEAQ in the germline V gene (reference sequence). Deletions cut 6 bases from V and 6 bases from J, with 17 bases between. The CDR3 length is 14 residues. The CDR3 here is CASSFPSSADGYTF. CDR3 bases: TGTGCCAGCAGTTTCCCGAGCAGTGCGGATGGCTACACCTTC.

This chain connects TRBV19 to TRBJ1-1, with D tentatively TRBD1 (6 bases). Germline CDR1 is LNHDA and CDR2 is SQIVND (reference sequence). The CDR3 is made up of 15 amino acids. V dropped 5 bases and J dropped 2 bases, with 15 bases sitting between them. This CDR3 reads CASSRQGTTNTEAFF. The DNA of the CDR3 is TGTGCCAGTAGTCGCCAGGGGACCACAAACACTGAAGCTTTCTTT.

The table lists this clonotype with a few counts. This chain links TRBV20-1 with TRBJ2-6; 9 positions agree with TRBD1. Germline V gene lookup returns CDR1 DFQATT and CDR2 SNEGSKA (reference sequence). J was trimmed by 0 bases and V by 3 bases; bases with no gene match: 12. CDR3 size: 19 residues. This chain's CDR3 is CSASHSNRDRVSGANVLTF. CDR3 bases: TGCAGTGCTAGCCATTCGAATCGGGACAGGGTCTCTGGGGCCAACGTCCTGACTTTC.

This clonotype was counted between two and nine times. The V and J genes are TRBV6-2 or TRBV6-3 and TRBJ1-3, with D hard to call. The CDR3 contains 13 residues. The V and J ends lost 8 bases and 4 bases respectively, with 12 bases between them. Germline CDR1 reads MNHEY; CDR2 reads SVGEGT. CDR3 sequence: CASGRRKGNTIYF. CDR3 DNA: TGTGCCAGCGGTCGGCGGAAAGGAAACACCATATATTTT.

A few counts support this clonotype. This chain uses TRBV5-1 with TRBJ1-2; 9 bases map to TRBD1. V shed 0 bases and J 3 bases; nucleotides not matched to a gene: 3. Per the germline V gene, CDR1 is SGHRS and CDR2 is YFSETQ. CDR3 size: 15 residues. CDR3: CASSLGDREDYGYTF. The CDR3 DNA sequence: TGCGCCAGCAGCTTGGGGGACAGGGAGGACTATGGCTACACCTTC.

In its sample, this clonotype was seen a few times. The gene calls are TRBV27 and TRBJ1-1; D unclear. Germline V gives CDR1 MNHEY, CDR2 SMNVEV (reference sequence). This CDR3 has 16 residues. V was pared by 3 bases and J by 4 bases, with 18 bases between. Here the CDR3 DNA reads TGTGCCAGCAGTTTCGGGCTGGGTGGGAGGAGCACTGAAGCTTTCTTT. It codes for CASSFGLGGRSTEAFF.

This sequence joins TRBV7-8 and TRBJ2-3, with D uncertain. V was shortened by 2 bases and J by 0 bases, with 12 bases between the two germline ends. CDR3 length: 16 residues. Germline-derived CDR1 and CDR2 are SGHVS and FQNEAQ. This CDR3 is CASSLSLEASTDTQYF. Written as DNA, the CDR3 is TGTGCCAGCAGCTTAAGCCTAGAGGCTAGCACAGATACGCAGTATTTT.

This clonotype was detected only a few times. The chain employs TRBV9 and TRBJ2-3; TRBD1 or TRBD2 may be the D gene (5 bases each). Germline V CDR1 and CDR2: SGDLS, YYNGEE. This CDR3 has 14 amino acids. V was pared by 4 bases and J by 6 bases, with 15 bases between. The CDR3 DNA reads TGTGCCAGCAGCCCCCATGACCGGGGCGATACGCAGTATTTT. Amino acids: CASSPHDRGDTQYF.

By share, this clonotype counts as medium-sized. The rearrangement links TRBV7-2 to TRBJ2-1; the match to TRBD1 covers 7 bases. The germline V gene encodes CDR1 SGHTA and CDR2 FQGNSA. V dropped 5 bases and J dropped 9; count of bases not matched to a gene: 13. CDR3 length: 15 residues. The CDR3 DNA follows: TGTGCCAGCAGCCCGACCGCTACAGGGGATACTGAGCAGTTCTTC. Protein sequence: CASSPTATGDTEQFF.

The sample holds a few counts of this clonotype. This chain links TRBV24-1 with TRBJ2-3, with D possibly matching TRBD1 (5 bases). The V gene lost 9 bases and the J gene lost 2 bases, with 11 bases spanning the gap. Germline V CDR1 and CDR2: KGHDR, SFDVKD. The CDR3 runs to 13 residues. The CDR3 protein is CATGQGYTDTQYF. CDR3 nucleotides: TGTGCCACCGGCCAGGGTTACACAGATACGCAGTATTTT.

This clonotype came up many times. The chain links TRBV20-1 to TRBJ2-1, with 11 bases that match TRBD2. The CDR3 sequence is 14 residues long. The J segment lost 3 bases and the V segment lost 4 bases, leaving 2 bases of the junction unmatched. From germline, CDR1 is DFQATT and CDR2 SNEGSKA (reference sequence). The CDR3 DNA reads TGCAGTGCTAAAGGACTAGCGGGCTACAATGAGCAGTTCTTC. Amino acid sequence: CSAKGLAGYNEQFF.

V usage is TRBV2 and J usage is TRBJ2-2; tentative D call: TRBD2 (5 bases). The CDR3 spans 12 residues. CDR1 is SNHLY, CDR2 FYNNEI, per germline. Trimming took off 10 bases at V and 7 bases at J, with 13 bases between the two ends. CDR3 nucleotides: TGTGCCACCACGGCGGGTAGCGGGGAGCTGTTTTTT. Protein sequence: CATTAGSGELFF.

This clonotype has a count of ten or more. Compared with germline, one end of the junction differs, possibly owing to a read error. The gene calls are TRBV5-1 and TRBJ1-2; D not certain. The CDR3 loop spans 12 amino acids. Per the germline V gene, CDR1 is SGHRS and CDR2 is YFSETQ. This chain's CDR3 is CASSPNRLWLEF. In nucleotides, the CDR3 is TGCGCCAGCAGTCCCAACCGGCTTTGGCTTGAGTTC. The entire variable domain, with the rest obtained from reference TRBV5-1 and TRBJ1-2, is as follows: KAGVTQTPRYLIKTRGQQVTLSCSPISGHRSVSWYQQTPGQGLQFLFEYFSETQRNKGNFPGRFSGRQFSNSRSEMNVSTLELGDSALYLCASSPNRLWLEFGSGTRLTVV.

This clonotype was seen only a few times. This chain links TRBV4-3 with TRBJ2-1, with 11 bases that match TRBD2. Germline CDR1 is LGHNA and CDR2 is YSLEER. The CDR3 has 15 amino acids. V shed 4 bases, J shed 8 bases, and the junction held 7 bases outside the gene matches. The CDR3 loop is CASSLLAGGEDEQFF. CDR3 nucleotides: TGCGCCAGCAGCCTCTTAGCGGGGGGGGAGGATGAGCAGTTCTTC.

The rearrangement uses TRBV7-2 and TRBJ2-4; TRBD1 agrees at 8 bases. With 5 bases clipped from V and 6 bases from J, the junction kept 9 bases outside the gene matches. The V gene's germline CDR1 is SGHTA and CDR2 FQGNSA. The CDR3 spans 15 residues. The CDR3 nucleotides are TGTGCCAGCAGCCCCCAGACAGGGGTAGGAAACATTCAGTACTTC. This encodes CASSPQTGVGNIQYF.

This clonotype was counted between two and nine times. CDR3 amino acids: CASTVGYEQYF. As DNA, the CDR3 is TGTGCCAGCACAGTTGGGTACGAGCAGTACTTC. The chain links TRBV6-2 or TRBV6-3 to TRBJ2-7; D not certain. V lost 7 bases, J lost 4 bases, and 8 bases lay in between. Germline values: CDR1 MNHEY, CDR2 SVGEGT. The CDR3 runs to 11 residues.

This clonotype was seen a few times. The chain links TRBV12-3 or TRBV12-4 to TRBJ2-7; D unclear. Trimming took 7 bases from V and 7 from J, leaving 14 bases between them. This CDR3 has 12 residues. In DNA form, the CDR3 reads TGTGCCAGCACCATATTGATGGGAGAGCAGTACTTC. Translated, it gives CASTILMGEQYF.

This clonotype has only a few counts. This chain links TRBV6-6 with TRBJ2-2; D unresolved. Deletions cut 2 bases from V and 1 base from J, with 11 bases between. Per germline, CDR1 MNHNY and CDR2 SVGAGI (reference sequence). This CDR3 is built from 16 residues. The CDR3 here is CASSYGFGLNTGELFF. The CDR3 coding sequence is TGTGCCAGCAGTTACGGGTTTGGGTTGAACACCGGGGAGCTGTTTTTT.

CDR3 loop: CASSRIGGGVGEQFF. Written as DNA, the CDR3 is TGCGCCAGCAGTCGTATAGGGGGCGGGGTAGGTGAGCAGTTCTTC. The chain uses TRBV4-1 and TRBJ2-1; D is perhaps TRBD1 (7 bases). The CDR3 is 15 amino acids. The V end lost 6 bases, the J end lost 9 bases, and 21 bases lay between the germline ends. Germline assignment: CDR1 MGHRA and CDR2 YSYEKL.

The chain has TRBV20-1 and TRBJ1-1, with TRBD1 matching over 7 bases. The CDR3 has 14 amino acids. Germline CDR1 DFQATT, CDR2 SNEGSKA (reference sequence). Losses at the gene ends were 3 bases for V and 0 bases for J; bases not matched to a gene: 4. CDR3 bases: TGCAGTGCTAGGAGGGACAGCTTGAACACTGAAGCTTTCTTT. Its protein product is CSARRDSLNTEAFF.

This clonotype was counted between two and nine times. The chain is built from TRBV5-1 and TRBJ1-2; maybe TRBD1 (6 bases). Germline loops: CDR1 SGHRS, CDR2 YFSETQ. The ends were cut back, 0 bases at V and 4 bases at J, with 10 bases in the middle. This CDR3 has 14 amino acids. The CDR3 region is CASSLDGDTYGYTF. CDR3 bases: TGCGCCAGCAGCTTGGATGGGGACACCTATGGCTACACCTTC.

The rearrangement uses TRBV5-4 and TRBJ2-5; 8 bases match TRBD2. V lost 4 bases to trimming and J lost 1 base; unmatched junction nucleotides: 3. Germline-derived CDR1 and CDR2 are SGHNT and YYREEE (reference sequence). This CDR3 has 14 residues. The chain's CDR3 is CASSRGTSQETQYF. The CDR3 DNA reads as TGTGCCAGCAGCAGGGGGACTAGCCAAGAGACCCAGTACTTC.

Only a few counts were recorded for this clonotype. V gene TRBV7-3 combines with J gene TRBJ1-6; D is uncertain. The CDR3 loop spans 15 amino acids. CDR1 is SGHTA and CDR2 is FQGTGA in the germline V gene. The ends were cut back, 1 base at V and 7 bases at J, with 11 bases in the middle. CDR3 amino acids: CASSLNARLNSPLHF. The CDR3 coding sequence is TGTGCCAGCAGCTTAAACGCCAGATTAAATTCACCCCTCCACTTT. The whole variable domain, filled in from reference TRBV7-3 and TRBJ1-6, reads GAGVSQTPSNKVTEKGKYVELRCDPISGHTALYWYRQSLGQGPEFLIYFQGTGAADDSGLPNDRFFAVRPEGSVSTLKIQRTERGDSAVYLCASSLNARLNSPLHFGNGTRLTVT.

This clonotype occurred a few times. This chain joins TRBV24-1 and TRBJ2-3, with 7 positions matching TRBD2. The ends lost 9 bases at V and 2 bases at J; junction bases unmatched: 10. Germline V CDR1 and CDR2: KGHDR, SFDVKD. There are 15 residues in the CDR3. DNA of the CDR3: TGTGCCACCGGGGACGCGGGAGCCTTCACAGATACGCAGTATTTT. It yields the protein CATGDAGAFTDTQYF.

The V call is TRBV20-1, the J call TRBJ2-7; 7 bases are a match to TRBD2. Germline loops: CDR1 DFQATT, CDR2 SNEGSKA (reference sequence). V shed 1 base and J 4 bases; nucleotides not matched to a gene: 7. The CDR3 consists of 14 residues. DNA for the CDR3: TGCAGTGCTAGAGGCGCGGGAGCGTCTTACGAGCAGTACTTC. It codes for CSARGAGASYEQYF.

This clonotype has ten or more counts. V usage is TRBV18 and J usage is TRBJ2-7, with D possibly called TRBD1 or TRBD2 (5 bases each). V gave up 5 bases and J gave up 3 bases, with 14 bases separating them. The CDR3 runs to 14 residues. The germline V gene encodes CDR1 KGHSH and CDR2 LQKENI. The CDR3 region is CASSFPGRNYEQYF. CDR3 DNA sequence: TGTGCCAGCTCATTTCCGGGACGGAACTACGAGCAGTACTTC.

The V call is TRBV4-1, the J call TRBJ1-5; D is perhaps TRBD1 (6 bases). This CDR3 has 19 residues. V was clipped by 2 bases and J by 7 bases, with 27 bases between them. Germline V CDR1 and CDR2: MGHRA, YSYEKL. In DNA form, the CDR3 reads TGCGCCAGCAGCCAACTGGGCCGGGGCAGGGGAAAAGGGAGCCAGCCCCAGCATTTT. Amino acids: CASSQLGRGRGKGSQPQHF.

This clonotype was found a few times. J is TRBJ2-3 and V is TRBV24-1; perhaps TRBD1 as D (6 bases). The CDR3 consists of 13 residues. V gave up 7 bases and J gave up 1 base, with 8 bases separating them. Germline CDR1 KGHDR, CDR2 SFDVKD. The CDR3 loop reads CATRRQGTDTQYF. CDR3 DNA sequence: TGTGCCACCAGACGACAGGGCACAGATACGCAGTATTTT.

There are a few counts of this clonotype. The chain uses TRBV12-3 or TRBV12-4 and TRBJ1-2; 8 bases are shared with TRBD1. V trimming: 7 bases; J trimming: 8 bases; junction bases outside the gene matches: 6. The CDR3 contains 12 residues. As DNA, the CDR3 is TGTGCCAGCACCCCAGGGGGCCGGGGCTACACCTTC. Residues: CASTPGGRGYTF.

V usage is TRBV5-1 and J usage is TRBJ2-1; possibly TRBD2 for D (5 bases). Germline CDR1 reads SGHRS; CDR2 reads YFSETQ. Trimming shortened V by 2 bases and J by 5 bases, and 8 bases separated the two germline ends. The length of the CDR3 is 13 residues. CDR3 region: CASSFGVDNEQFF. CDR3 DNA: TGCGCCAGCAGCTTCGGGGTGGACAATGAGCAGTTCTTC.